The TCR beta chain under discussion was sequenced for a study of cytomegalovirus exposure and HLA in healthy donors. This CDR3 spans 14 amino acids. V lost 4 bases to trimming and J lost 4 bases; unmatched junction nucleotides: 5. Germline assignment: CDR1 SGHDT and CDR2 YYEEEE. By share of the sample, this clone is medium-sized. Its antigen is not identified. The PCR contained 60 Vbeta and 13 Jbeta primers. As handled by the study authors: In a later analysis, roughly 11 million of tens of millions of unique beta chains occurred in at least two donors. The table came from immunoSEQ multiplex PCR; TCRdb's copy has only in-frame clones and leaves some out. D and trimming were read from the DNA, whereas the V and J calls and clone size are those reported in that table. Seen here are about 90,000 clones, approximately 84% observed once, and the top ten hold 2% to 2.5%. Study outcomes and limitations: Highly shared sequence variants in one cluster were likely a sequencing artifact. Some segments of the V type, notably TRBV6-2 and TRBV6-3, were excluded as indistinguishable.

The V call is TRBV5-6, the J call TRBJ2-3; 8 bases match TRBD1. The sample taken for sequencing was PBMCs. The sequence was obtained from a man between 18 and 35 years old in good health and CMV-seronegative. The CDR3 region is CASSAGQVSDTQYF. The CDR3 DNA sequence: TGTGCCAGCAGCGCGGGACAGGTTTCAGATACGCAGTATTTT. The full variable domain, in which reference TRBV5-6 and TRBJ2-3 provide the parts outside the CDR3, is DAGVTQSPTHLIKTRGQQVTLRCSPKSGHDTVSWYQQALGQGPQFIFQYYEEEERQRGNFPDRFSGHQFPNYSSELNVNALLLGDSALYLCASSAGQVSDTQYFGPGTRLTVL.